This TCR beta chain was sequenced for a study of blood T cell repertoires in COVID-19. Study context: The United States, Italy and Spain supplied acute and convalescent COVID-19 samples. T cells, B-cell-depleted T cells, or PBMCs provided the cDNA or gDNA that served as material.

CDR1 and CDR2 from the germline V gene are SQVTM and ANQGSEA. This CDR3 contains 13 residues. Trimming shortened V by 3 bases and J by 1 base, and 7 bases separated the two germline ends. Authors' processing steps: Scientists estimated how many nucleated cells there were by amplifying reference gene primers. Here immunoSEQ multiplex PCR was the method, and the copy in TCRdb shows in-frame clones only, minus some. From that table come the V and J calls and clone size; the DNA was used to work out D and trimming. The data contain about 170,000 clones, 86% of them singletons. The clonotype was recovered from a man in his 70s with acute or convalescent COVID-19. The chain uses TRBV29-1 and TRBJ2-1; D is perhaps TRBD2 (5 bases). The sequenced sample was peripheral blood. CDR3: CSVEGVSYNEQFF. The CDR3, as DNA: TGCAGCGTTGAGGGAGTTTCCTACAATGAGCAGTTCTTC.